The 27 T cell receptor beta chains below all came from one sample that was sequenced in a study of blood T cell repertoires in COVID-19. Produced via immunoSEQ multiplex PCR; TCRdb's table is partial and in-frame only. Here the sample spans hundreds of thousands of clones, 83% being singletons. Sequences were obtained from peripheral blood. These receptors originate from a woman aged 40 to 50 with active or convalescent COVID-19.

This chain links TRBV28 with TRBJ2-1; TRBD1 matches 11 bases. This CDR3 has 16 residues. CDR1 and CDR2 from the germline V gene are MDHEN and SYDVKM. V was clipped by 8 bases and J by 7 bases; unmatched bases: 13. In nucleotides, the CDR3 is TGTGCCAGCGGGAGTGGGGGACAGGGGGGATGGAATGAGCAGTTCTTC. Translation: CASGSGGQGGWNEQFF.

V is TRBV29-1 and J is TRBJ2-5, with D unresolved. This CDR3 comprises 10 residues. CDR1 and CDR2 from the germline V gene are SQVTM and ANQGSEA. V was clipped by 6 bases and J by 3 bases, with 5 bases between them. The CDR3 loop reads CSVSKETQYF. As DNA, the CDR3 is TGCAGCGTCAGTAAAGAGACCCAGTACTTC.

This rearrangement joins TRBV27 to TRBJ1-2, with 7 bases lining up with TRBD1. After removal of 6 bases from V and 7 bases from J, the junction contained 5 bases not matched to a gene. The germline gives CDR1 MNHEY, CDR2 SMNVEV (reference sequence). The CDR3 has 12 amino acids. The CDR3 loop is CASSSYRGGYTF. The DNA of the CDR3 is TGTGCCAGCAGCTCATACAGGGGTGGCTACACCTTC.

This clone has only one observation. The gene calls are TRBV15 and TRBJ1-2; 8 nucleotides agree with TRBD1. With V trimmed by 4 bases and J by 2 bases, 12 bases remained unmatched. There are 17 residues in the CDR3. The germline CDR1 and CDR2 sequences are LNHNV and YYDKDF (reference sequence). CDR3 loop: CATSTRAAGGANYGYTF. DNA of the CDR3: TGTGCCACCAGCACAAGAGCAGCAGGGGGCGCAAACTATGGCTACACCTTC.

The chain employs TRBV28 and TRBJ2-7; TRBD2 is a possible D gene (5 bases). The CDR3 totals 14 residues. V lost 6 bases and J lost 7, with 19 bases in between. Germline V lookup: CDR1 MDHEN, CDR2 SYDVKM. The DNA of the CDR3 is TGTGCCAGCAGCGAGTTGTGGGAGACGGGTGAGCAGTACTTC. Translation: CASSELWETGEQYF.

The chain joins TRBV7-2 to TRBJ2-1; weak D call: TRBD2 (6 bases). The CDR3 loop spans 15 amino acids. Germline V CDR1 and CDR2: SGHTA, FQGNSA. Trimming took off 3 bases at V and 0 bases at J, with 9 bases between the two ends. The CDR3 loop reads CASSFRETSYNEQFF. In DNA form, the CDR3 reads TGTGCCAGCAGCTTCCGGGAGACCTCCTACAATGAGCAGTTCTTC.

The chain joins TRBV6-2 or TRBV6-3 to TRBJ1-2; D remains ambiguous. The V gene lost 2 bases and the J gene lost 2 bases, with 18 bases spanning the gap. The CDR3 sequence is 17 residues long. Germline V gene sequence: CDR1 MNHEY, CDR2 SVGEGT. CDR3 amino acids: CASSYVEGESGNYGYTF. The CDR3, as DNA: TGTGCCAGCAGTTACGTGGAGGGTGAATCGGGAAACTATGGCTACACCTTC.

V is TRBV19 and J is TRBJ1-2; 8 bases line up with TRBD1. With V trimmed by 3 bases and J by 8 bases, 14 bases remained unmatched. The CDR3 contains 16 residues. Germline V gene lookup returns CDR1 LNHDA and CDR2 SQIVND (reference sequence). The CDR3 sequence is CASSIIGGQGAGGYTF. CDR3 DNA sequence: TGTGCCAGTAGTATTATAGGCGGCCAGGGGGCAGGAGGCTACACCTTC. The entire variable domain, with the rest obtained from reference TRBV19 and TRBJ1-2, is as follows: DGGITQSPKYLFRKEGQNVTLSCEQNLNHDAMYWYRQDPGQGLRLIYYSQIVNDFQKGDIAEGYSVSREKKESFPLTVTSAQKNPTAFYLCASSIIGGQGAGGYTFGSGTRLTVV.

The DNA of the CDR3 is TGCGCCAGCAGCCTGGGACAGGGGGCCTCCTATAATTCACCCCTCCACTTT. Translated, it gives CASSLGQGASYNSPLHF. This chain links TRBV5-1 with TRBJ1-6; 12 positions agree with TRBD1. V shed 4 bases, J shed 0 bases, and the junction held 2 bases outside the gene matches. There are 17 residues in the CDR3. CDR1 and CDR2 (germline): SGHRS, YFSETQ.

The chain uses TRBV4-1 and TRBJ2-2, with 7 bases aligning to TRBD1. CDR3 size: 14 residues. J was trimmed by 6 bases and V by 4 bases; bases with no gene match: 5. Germline V gene lookup returns CDR1 MGHRA and CDR2 YSYEKL. CDR3 loop: CASSRNQGAGELFF. The CDR3 nucleotides are TGCGCCAGCAGCCGAAATCAGGGGGCCGGGGAGCTGTTTTTT.

The genes are TRBV21-1 and TRBJ2-5; the D call TRBD1 from the table was never checked on the DNA. TRBV21-1 is flagged as a pseudogene. CDR3 length equals 19 residues. CDR3 amino acids: CASSKCRGDRGLYQETQYF. CDR3 coding DNA: TGTGCCAGCAGCAAATGCCGTGGGGACAGGGGGCTTTACCAAGAGACCCAGTACTTC.

The chain carries TRBV7-3 and TRBJ2-2; 14 nucleotides line up with TRBD2. The junction had 5 bases not matched to a gene; V was cut back by 5 bases and J by 6 bases. The CDR3 extends over 16 amino acids. CDR1 and CDR2 from the germline V gene are SGHTA and FQGTGA. CDR3 loop: CASSPGLAGVAGELFF. In nucleotides, the CDR3 is TGTGCCAGCAGCCCGGGACTAGCGGGGGTGGCCGGGGAGCTGTTTTTT.

The chain couples TRBV2 to TRBJ1-5; 7 positions agree with TRBD1. Germline CDR1 SNHLY, CDR2 FYNNEI. The ends lost 1 base at V and 4 bases at J; junction bases unmatched: 7. The CDR3 sequence is 16 residues long. The CDR3 reads CASSEDLRGRNQPQHF. CDR3 sequence (DNA): TGTGCCAGCAGTGAAGACCTAAGGGGGCGTAATCAGCCCCAGCATTTT.

V is TRBV6-7 and J is TRBJ2-2, with 16 positions matching TRBD2. TRBV6-7 is filed as an ORF, its function uncertain. This CDR3 is built from 18 residues. V trimming: 5 bases; J trimming: 3 bases; junction bases outside the gene matches: 6. CDR3 DNA: TGTGCCAGCAGTATCGGGACTAGCGGGAGGGGGGACACCGGGGAGCTGTTTTTT. Translated: CASSIGTSGRGDTGELFF.

V gene TRBV11-3 combines with J gene TRBJ2-3; the match to TRBD2 covers 8 bases. CDR1 is SGHNT, CDR2 YENEEA, per germline. The CDR3 runs to 15 residues. With V trimmed by 5 bases and J by 1 base, 5 bases remained unmatched. The CDR3 reads CASSKRAGGTDTQYF. The DNA for the CDR3 is TGTGCCAGCAGCAAACGAGCGGGGGGCACAGATACGCAGTATTTT. Drawing the rest from reference TRBV11-3 and TRBJ2-3, the complete variable domain is EAGVVQSPRYKIIEKKQPVAFWCNPISGHNTLYWYLQNLGQGPELLIRYENEEAVDDSQLPKDRFSAERLKGVDSTLKIQPAELGDSAVYLCASSKRAGGTDTQYFGPGTRLTVL.

This sequence joins TRBV29-1 and TRBJ2-2, with TRBD1 matching 8 bases. After removal of 7 bases from V and 3 bases from J, the junction contained 7 bases not matched to a gene. The CDR3 sequence is 14 residues long. CDR1 and CDR2 (germline): SQVTM, ANQGSEA. CDR3 protein: CSGSGTGYTGELFF. CDR3 nucleotide sequence: TGCAGCGGATCCGGGACAGGTTACACCGGGGAGCTGTTTTTT.

This rearrangement joins TRBV5-1 to TRBJ2-1; D is possibly TRBD2 (5 bases). Trimming took off 2 bases at V and 5 bases at J, with 11 bases between the two ends. Germline V gene lookup returns CDR1 SGHRS and CDR2 YFSETQ. CDR3 length equals 14 residues. CDR3 nucleotide sequence: TGCGCCAGCAGCTTATCGGGGAGACACAATGAGCAGTTCTTC. It yields the protein CASSLSGRHNEQFF.

The chain employs TRBV4-1 and TRBJ1-6; D gene uncertain. The V end lost 0 bases, the J end lost 7 bases, and 7 bases lay between the germline ends. The CDR3 consists of 14 residues. Germline CDR1 is MGHRA and CDR2 is YSYEKL. The CDR3 bases are TGCGCCAGCAGCCAAGAAGGGAGAAATTCACCCCTCCACTTT. Its translation: CASSQEGRNSPLHF.

The J gene is TRBJ1-2, the V gene TRBV18, with 8 positions matching TRBD1. From germline, CDR1 is KGHSH and CDR2 LQKENI. V trimming: 6 bases; J trimming: 7 bases; junction bases outside the gene matches: 13. CDR3 length: 15 residues. CDR3 residues: CASSRSDRVAVGYTF. CDR3 sequence (DNA): TGTGCCAGCTCCCGATCGGACAGGGTTGCGGTTGGCTACACCTTC.

The V call is TRBV19, the J call TRBJ1-1, with 7 bases aligning to TRBD1. CDR1 LNHDA and CDR2 SQIVND come from the germline V gene (reference sequence). The CDR3 has 14 amino acids. After removal of 5 bases from V and 1 base from J, the junction contained 4 bases not matched to a gene. The CDR3 protein is CASSLRQGNTEAFF. CDR3 sequence (DNA): TGTGCCAGTAGTCTACGACAGGGGAACACTGAAGCTTTCTTT.

The J gene is TRBJ2-7, the V gene TRBV27; D uncertain. Trimming removed 4 bases at V and 2 bases at J, with 9 bases between. This CDR3 is built from 13 residues. CDR1 and CDR2 from the germline V gene are MNHEY and SMNVEV (reference sequence). CDR3 nucleotide sequence: TGTGCCAGCAGTTACGGGTTAGCCTACGAGCAGTACTTC. Translated: CASSYGLAYEQYF.

V gene TRBV12-5 combines with J gene TRBJ1-5; no reliable D call. CDR1 and CDR2 (germline): LGHNT, FRNRAP. The V gene lost 4 bases and the J gene lost 2 bases, with 18 bases spanning the gap. The CDR3 sequence is 17 residues long. This CDR3 is CASGSPGKGAGNQPQHF. As DNA, the CDR3 is TGTGCTAGTGGTTCCCCGGGAAAGGGAGCGGGCAATCAGCCCCAGCATTTT.

The chain couples TRBV27 to TRBJ2-7; 13 nucleotides match TRBD2. This CDR3 contains 16 residues. Germline CDR1 MNHEY, CDR2 SMNVEV (reference sequence). With 10 bases clipped from V and 6 bases from J, the junction kept 15 bases outside the gene matches. The CDR3: CATKEITSGGASEQYF. The CDR3 coding sequence is TGTGCCACCAAGGAGATCACTAGCGGGGGGGCCAGCGAGCAGTACTTC.

The chain carries TRBV27 and TRBJ1-5; 7 bases agree with TRBD1. The CDR3 sequence is 16 residues long. Germline CDR1 MNHEY, CDR2 SMNVEV (reference sequence). V shed 2 bases, J shed 3 bases, and the junction held 7 bases outside the gene matches. The CDR3 DNA is TGTGCCAGCAGTTTACACAGGGGTCCTTCCAATCAGCCCCAGCATTTT. Its protein is CASSLHRGPSNQPQHF.

This clone was recorded only once. This chain joins TRBV24-1 and TRBJ1-4; D gene uncertain. Germline V lookup: CDR1 KGHDR, CDR2 SFDVKD. The germline V and J ends were trimmed by 7 bases and 5 bases, with 16 bases remaining between them. The CDR3 is made up of 15 amino acids. Here the CDR3 reads CATSAGYIRNEKLFF. The DNA of the CDR3 is TGTGCCACCAGCGCGGGGTACATTCGCAATGAAAAACTGTTTTTT.

The V call is TRBV6-2 or TRBV6-3, the J call TRBJ1-1; the D is unclear. CDR1 and CDR2 from the germline V gene are MNHEY and SVGEGT. The CDR3 loop spans 13 amino acids. Deletions cut 6 bases from V and 0 bases from J, with 8 bases between. The CDR3: CASSLIMNTEAFF. DNA of the CDR3: TGTGCCAGCAGCCTTATAATGAACACTGAAGCTTTCTTT.

This rearrangement joins TRBV5-1 to TRBJ1-1; possible D gene TRBD1, 6 bases. The CDR3 sequence is 14 residues long. V lost 0 bases and J lost 7, with 13 bases in between. Germline V gene data show CDR1 as SGHRS and CDR2 as YFSETQ. CDR3 coding DNA: TGCGCCAGCAGCTTGGGCGACAGGTGGTTTGAAGCTTTCTTT. Protein product: CASSLGDRWFEAFF.